This T cell receptor (beta chain) was sequenced during a study of T cells in Graves' hyperthyroidism and ophthalmopathy. With 4 bases clipped from V and 4 bases from J, the junction kept 7 bases outside the gene matches. Germline CDR1 is MNHEY and CDR2 is SVGEGT. The length of the CDR3 is 14 residues. TCR beta CDR3 sequences were amplified from RNA transcripts. Carried out on the TCR CDR3, a first-round RT-PCR used the HTBI primer set. MiXCR, applied by TCRdb to the multiplex PCR reads, yields one record per CDR3 protein. The sample lists some 490,000 distinct CDR3 sequences, less than 25% occurring once.

The sequence was collected from a woman aged 70-85 years with Graves' ophthalmopathy. This chain connects TRBV6-2 or TRBV6-3 to TRBJ2-7, with 7 bases aligning to TRBD2. Sequencing used blood. The CDR3 region is CASSWEAGLYEQYF. CDR3 DNA sequence: TGTGCCAGCAGTTGGGAAGCGGGATTATACGAGCAGTACTTC.